This record looks at one TCR beta chain sequence and its context. This record comes from a study of T cell responses to AZD1222 COVID-19 vaccine. Assay: immunoSEQ multiplex PCR; the TCRdb copy retains only in-frame clones and omits some. The data contain around 50,000 clones, around 80% of them singletons. This CDR3 has 15 amino acids. The chain is built from TRBV21-1 and TRBJ2-6. TRBV21-1 is described as a pseudogene. This TCR came from an adult in good health. The sequencing used peripheral blood, collected on day 0 of AZD1222 vaccination. The CDR3 bases are TGTGCCAGGACAGCGGTGCCCAGGGGGGCCAACGTCCTGACTTTC. Its translation is CARTAVPRGANVLTF.